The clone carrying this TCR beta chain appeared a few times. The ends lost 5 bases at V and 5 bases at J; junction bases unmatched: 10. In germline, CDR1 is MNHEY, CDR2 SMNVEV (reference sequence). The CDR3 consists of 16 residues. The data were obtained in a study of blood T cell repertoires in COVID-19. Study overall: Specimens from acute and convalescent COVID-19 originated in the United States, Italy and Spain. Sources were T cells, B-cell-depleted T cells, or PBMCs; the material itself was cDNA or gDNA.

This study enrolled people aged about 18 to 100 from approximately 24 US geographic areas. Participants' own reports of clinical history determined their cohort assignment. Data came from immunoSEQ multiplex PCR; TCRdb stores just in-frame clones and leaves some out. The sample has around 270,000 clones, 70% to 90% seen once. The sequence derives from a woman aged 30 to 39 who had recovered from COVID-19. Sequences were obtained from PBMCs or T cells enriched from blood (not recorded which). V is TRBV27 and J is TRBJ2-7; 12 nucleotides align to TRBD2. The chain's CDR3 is CASSPLAGGSGDEQYF. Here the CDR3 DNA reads TGTGCCAGCAGTCCCCTAGCGGGAGGGTCGGGCGACGAGCAGTACTTC.